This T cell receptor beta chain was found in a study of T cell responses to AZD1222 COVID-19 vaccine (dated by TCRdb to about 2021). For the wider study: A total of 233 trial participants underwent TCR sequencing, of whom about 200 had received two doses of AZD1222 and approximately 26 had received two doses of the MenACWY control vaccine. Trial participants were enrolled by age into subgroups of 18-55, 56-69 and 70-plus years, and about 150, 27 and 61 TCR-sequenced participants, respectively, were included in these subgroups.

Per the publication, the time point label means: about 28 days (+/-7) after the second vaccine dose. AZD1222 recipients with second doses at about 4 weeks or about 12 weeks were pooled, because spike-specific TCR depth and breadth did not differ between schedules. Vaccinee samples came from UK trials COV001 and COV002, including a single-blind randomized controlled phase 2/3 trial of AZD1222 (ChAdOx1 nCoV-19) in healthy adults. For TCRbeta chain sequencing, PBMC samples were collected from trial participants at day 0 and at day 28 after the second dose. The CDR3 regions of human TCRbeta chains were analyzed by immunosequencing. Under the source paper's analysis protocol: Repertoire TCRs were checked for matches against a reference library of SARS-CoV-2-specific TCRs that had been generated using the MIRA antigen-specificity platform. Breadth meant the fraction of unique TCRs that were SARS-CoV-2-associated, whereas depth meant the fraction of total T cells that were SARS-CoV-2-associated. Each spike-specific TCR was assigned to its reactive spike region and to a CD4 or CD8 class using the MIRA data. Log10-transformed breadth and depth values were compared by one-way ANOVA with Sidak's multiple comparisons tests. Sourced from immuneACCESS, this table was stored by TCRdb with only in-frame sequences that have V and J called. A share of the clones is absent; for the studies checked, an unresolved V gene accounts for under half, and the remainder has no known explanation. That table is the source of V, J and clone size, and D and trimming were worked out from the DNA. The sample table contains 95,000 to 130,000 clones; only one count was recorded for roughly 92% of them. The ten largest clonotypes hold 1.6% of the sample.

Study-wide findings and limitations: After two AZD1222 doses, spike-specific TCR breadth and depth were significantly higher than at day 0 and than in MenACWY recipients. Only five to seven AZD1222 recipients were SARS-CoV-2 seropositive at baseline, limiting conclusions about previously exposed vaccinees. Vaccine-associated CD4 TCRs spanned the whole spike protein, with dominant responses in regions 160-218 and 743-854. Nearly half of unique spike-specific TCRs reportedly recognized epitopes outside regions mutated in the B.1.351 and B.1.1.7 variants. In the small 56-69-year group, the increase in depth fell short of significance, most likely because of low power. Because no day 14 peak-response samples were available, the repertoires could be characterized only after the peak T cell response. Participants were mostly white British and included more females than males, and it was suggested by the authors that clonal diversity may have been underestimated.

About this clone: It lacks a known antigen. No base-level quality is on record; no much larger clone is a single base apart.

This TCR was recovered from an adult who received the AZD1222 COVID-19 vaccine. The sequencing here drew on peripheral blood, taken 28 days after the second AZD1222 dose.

Here is the DNA: TGTGCCAGCAGCACGACAGCAGTTGGGGCTGAAGCTTTCTTT. It encodes CASSTTAVGAEAFF. In this chain, TRBV7-3 is recombined with TRBJ1-1; the D region possibly corresponds to TRBD1 (5 bases align). At the junction V is shortened by 5 bases and J by 6 bases, with 16 bases in between. CDR1 and CDR2 were assigned from the germline V gene as SGHTA and FQGTGA. The CDR3 contains 14 residues, cysteine and phenylalanine counted. The DNA shown is the 42-base CDR3, in frame from base 1.